This record covers a single T cell receptor beta chain. This entry is derived from a study of molecular identifiers for immune sequencing clone quantification. Germline-derived CDR1 and CDR2 are MNHNS and SASEGT. The CDR3 has 15 residues. V lost 6 bases, J lost 0 bases, and 14 bases lay in between. Via MiXCR, TCRdb re-called the PCR reads, giving one row per CDR3 protein. In the table there are a few hundred thousand distinct CDR3 sequences, around 21% of which are singletons. The sample consisted of naive CD8+ T cells from blood, with Jurkat cell RNA spiked in. Subset given: FACS-sorted CD8+CD4-CCR7+CD45RA+ naive T cells. The clonotype comes from a human donor in good health. Some libraries in this study had Jurkat cell RNA spiked in. This chain uses TRBV6-1 with TRBJ1-1; D not resolved. DNA for the CDR3: TGTGCCAGCAGCCAACACGAGACTTTGAACACTGAAGCTTTCTTT. Amino acids: CASSQHETLNTEAFF.